This T cell receptor (beta chain) emerged from a study of T-cell memory formation after mild COVID-19. The study's findings and limits: Of the contracting clones, CD4+ ones lay mainly in CM and EM, and CD8+ ones in EMRA. Balance between CD4 and CD8 was seen in clones contracting day 15 to 85, and a CD4+ lean was seen in later expanders. The study detected some responding clones in pre-infection memory, suggesting cross-reactive memory joined.

As concerns this clonotype: Its antigen remains unknown.

Constant-segment primers served in 5'RACE that generated TCR alpha and TCR beta cDNA libraries bearing sample barcodes and UMIs. TCRdb called the 5' RACE reads again in MiXCR, with one record for every CDR3 protein. The sample records more than 450,000 distinct CDR3 sequences, around 17% being singletons. V was clipped by 5 bases and J by 6 bases, with 14 bases between them. The CDR3 runs 14 residues. This TCR came from an adult woman who had mild COVID-19 (a few samples of this study predate the infection). Cell type and time point are not known. V and J are TRBV12-3 or TRBV12-4 and TRBJ1-5; a weak D match, TRBD1 (5 bases). Sequences were obtained from PBMCs or a T cell subset sorted from them (not recorded which). The CDR3 nucleotides are TGTGCCAGCAGTGGAAGGGGTCGGGTTCAGCCCCAGCATTTT. This encodes CASSGRGRVQPQHF.